This is a list of T cell receptor beta chains from one sample in a study of lung T cells in sarcoidosis with Löfgren's syndrome. TCRdb processed the reads anew with MiXCR; each CDR3 protein has one entry. The data show some 9,800 distinct CDR3 sequences, 20% seen once. Sample: CD4+ T cells from bronchoalveolar lavage. These TCRs come from a human donor with sarcoidosis (Löfgren's syndrome or another form), or a control subject (not recorded which). Each CDR3 is given with its conserved first and last residue. Expanded clones get a size class; other rows say once, few or many, or leave the size out.

>TRBJ1-6|many|TRBV3-1
CASTSGGDSPLHF
>TRBJ2-7|many|TRBV14
CASSQQPVLGEQYF
>TRBJ2-7|medium-sized|TRBV27
CASSRSMGTGQTYEQYF
>TRBJ2-7|-|TRBV14
CASSQNRGIGVLHLEQYF
>TRBJ2-6|-|TRBV18
CASTDSGANVLTF
>TRBJ2-2|medium-sized|TRBV7-6
CASSQTDTGELFF
>TRBJ1-5|medium-sized|TRBV12-3/TRBV12-4
CASSLRVSAANQPQHF
>TRBJ1-1|many|TRBV5-4
CASSLEDRGRAFF
>TRBJ2-5|-|TRBV10-2
CVSRPTGDQETQYF
>TRBJ2-2|medium-sized|TRBV6-2/TRBV6-3
CASSYSRDRVYTGELFF
>TRBJ1-2|medium-sized|TRBV6-1
CASSEWALASPVYGYTF
>TRBJ2-4|many|TRBV10-3
CAISEAGAKNIQYF
>TRBJ1-4|many|TRBV12-3/TRBV12-4
CASSFEGRKLFF
>TRBJ2-3|many|TRBV4-3
CASSQDMGSGGLTDTQYF
>TRBJ2-1|many|TRBV27
CASSSSSGTAGRHEQFF
>TRBJ2-2|many|TRBV5-4
CASSPPVSGELFF
>TRBJ2-7|-|TRBV6-2/TRBV6-3
CASSPLAGLTYGQYF
>TRBJ1-1|large|TRBV7-2
CASSSYTSRNTEAFF
>TRBJ2-2|many|TRBV6-2/TRBV6-3
CASSPGTVNTGELFF
>TRBJ1-1|many|TRBV20-1
CSARRGVGTEAFF
>TRBJ2-3|medium-sized|TRBV20-1
CSATTGTTRDTQYF
>TRBJ1-5|many|TRBV3-1
CASSQVGGNQPQHF
>TRBJ2-1|many|TRBV7-6
CASSLGLALDEQFF
>TRBJ1-1|many|TRBV12-3/TRBV12-4
CASSLSLPVISRGDWMNTEAFF
>TRBJ2-1|many|TRBV7-8
CASSSDTTSSYNEQFF
>TRBJ2-5|many|TRBV27
CASSLRQDAGLQETQYF
>TRBJ2-7|many|TRBV5-1
CASSKDLAGRDEQYF
>TRBJ2-3|large|TRBV20-1
CSAGQQLTDTQYF
>TRBJ2-1|many|TRBV20-1
CSARKLAGGNEQFF
>TRBJ2-6|many|TRBV28
CASALTLPGANVLTF
>TRBJ2-5|-|TRBV9
CASSVDVQAAGAQYF
>TRBJ1-1|many|TRBV9
CASSGTGALNTEAFF
>TRBJ2-6|-|TRBV25-1
CSGPLYSGANVLTF
>TRBJ2-7|-|TRBV5-1
CASSADSYEQYF
>TRBJ2-1|many|TRBV14
CASSQGYYNEQFF
>TRBJ2-1|many|TRBV6-1
CASSPQGSEQFF